This note documents a single TCR beta chain sequence. Its target is not known. This sample was taken from a study of cytomegalovirus exposure and HLA in healthy donors. About the research overall: It was reported in a later analysis that the same platform had been used for the 120 validation repertoires as for the roughly 700 first-cohort repertoires.

This CDR3 comprises 15 residues. V dropped 4 bases and J dropped 7 bases, with 20 bases sitting between them. Germline V gene data show CDR1 as SGHRS and CDR2 as YFSETQ. Broader study findings: It was reported that the classifier diagnosed cytomegalovirus status with high specificity and sensitivity in both the original and validation cohorts. Confirmation in vitro established that a few CMV-associated chains were specific for CMV antigens. There were under 200 TCR beta chains listed as cytomegalovirus-associated.

The data were produced by immunoSEQ multiplex PCR, yet TCRdb's version contains in-frame clones alone and is incomplete. The sample carries 150,000 to 200,000 clones, more than 75% recorded once. This chain uses TRBV5-1 with TRBJ2-5, with a weak D call TRBD1 (6 bases). Sequenced input: PBMCs. The origin of this receptor is a woman aged 18-29 years in good health and CMV-seronegative. The CDR3 sequence is CASSAQGFPEGTQYF. CDR3 sequence (DNA): TGCGCCAGCAGCGCACAGGGCTTCCCCGAAGGGACCCAGTACTTC.